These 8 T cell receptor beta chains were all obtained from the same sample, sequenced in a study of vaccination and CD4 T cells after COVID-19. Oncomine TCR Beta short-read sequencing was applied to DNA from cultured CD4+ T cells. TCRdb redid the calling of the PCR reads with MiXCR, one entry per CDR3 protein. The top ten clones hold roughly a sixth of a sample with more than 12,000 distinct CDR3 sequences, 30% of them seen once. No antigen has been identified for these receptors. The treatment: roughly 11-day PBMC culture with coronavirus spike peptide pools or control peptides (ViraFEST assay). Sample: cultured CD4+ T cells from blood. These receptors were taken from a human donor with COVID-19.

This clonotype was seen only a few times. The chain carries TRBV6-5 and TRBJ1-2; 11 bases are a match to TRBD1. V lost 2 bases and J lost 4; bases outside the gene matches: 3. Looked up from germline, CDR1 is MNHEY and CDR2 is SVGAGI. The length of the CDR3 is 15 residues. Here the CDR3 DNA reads TGTGCCAGCAGTTACCGGGACAGGGGGGTCTATGGCTACACCTTC. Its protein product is CASSYRDRGVYGYTF.

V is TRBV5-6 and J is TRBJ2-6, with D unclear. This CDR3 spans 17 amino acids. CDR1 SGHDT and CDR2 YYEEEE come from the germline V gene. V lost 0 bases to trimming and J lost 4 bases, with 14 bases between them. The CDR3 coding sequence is TGTGCCAGCAGCTTGGAGCCGAATCTGTACGGGGCCAACGTCCTGACTTTC. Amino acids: CASSLEPNLYGANVLTF. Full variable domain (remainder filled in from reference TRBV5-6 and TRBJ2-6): DAGVTQSPTHLIKTRGQQVTLRCSPKSGHDTVSWYQQALGQGPQFIFQYYEEEERQRGNFPDRFSGHQFPNYSSELNVNALLLGDSALYLCASSLEPNLYGANVLTFGAGSRLTVL.

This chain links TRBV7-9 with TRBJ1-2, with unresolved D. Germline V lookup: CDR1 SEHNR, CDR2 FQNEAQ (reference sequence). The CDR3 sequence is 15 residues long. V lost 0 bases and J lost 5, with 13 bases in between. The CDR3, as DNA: TGTGCCAGCAGCTTAGCACCAGGTCCTAGTTATGGCTACACCTTC. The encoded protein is CASSLAPGPSYGYTF.

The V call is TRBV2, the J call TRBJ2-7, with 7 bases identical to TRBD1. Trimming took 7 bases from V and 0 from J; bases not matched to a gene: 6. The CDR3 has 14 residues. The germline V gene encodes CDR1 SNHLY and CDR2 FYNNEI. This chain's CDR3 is CASIETGSSYEQYF. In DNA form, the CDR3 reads TGTGCCAGCATAGAGACAGGGAGCTCCTACGAGCAGTACTTC.

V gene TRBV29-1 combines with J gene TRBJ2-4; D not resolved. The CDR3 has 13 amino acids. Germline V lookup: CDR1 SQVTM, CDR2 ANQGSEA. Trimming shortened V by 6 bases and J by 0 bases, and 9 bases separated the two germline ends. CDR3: CSVLEGAKNIQYF. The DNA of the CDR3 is TGCAGCGTCTTGGAAGGAGCCAAAAACATTCAGTACTTC. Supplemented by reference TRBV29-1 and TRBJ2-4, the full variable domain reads SAVISQKPSRDICQRGTSLTIQCQVDSQVTMMFWYRQQPGQSLTLIATANQGSEATYESGFVIDKFPISRPNLTFSTLTVSNMSPEDSSIYLCSVLEGAKNIQYFGAGTRLSVL.

The chain's CDR3 is CASSSRLLGNTIYF. The CDR3 DNA follows: TGTGCCAGCAGCTCTCGGCTATTGGGAAACACCATATATTTT. This rearrangement joins TRBV11-3 to TRBJ1-3; D is ambiguous. This CDR3 has 14 amino acids. Germline lookup yields CDR1 SGHNT and CDR2 YENEEA. The ends were cut back, 4 bases at V and 4 bases at J, with 11 bases in the middle.

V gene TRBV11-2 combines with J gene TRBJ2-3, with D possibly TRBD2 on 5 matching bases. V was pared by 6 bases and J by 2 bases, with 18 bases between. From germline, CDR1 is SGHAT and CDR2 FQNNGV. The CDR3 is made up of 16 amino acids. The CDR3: CASRPSLRLATDTQYF. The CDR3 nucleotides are TGTGCCAGCAGACCATCCCTCAGGCTAGCCACAGATACGCAGTATTTT.

The CDR3: CATSDLRDTQYF. The DNA for the CDR3 is TGTGCCACCAGTGATTTGCGCGATACGCAGTATTTT. This chain joins TRBV24-1 and TRBJ2-3, with D hard to call. Between the trimmed V and J ends, which lost 0 bases and 6 bases, there was a span of 3 bases. This CDR3 is built from 12 residues. Germline V gene lookup returns CDR1 KGHDR and CDR2 SFDVKD.